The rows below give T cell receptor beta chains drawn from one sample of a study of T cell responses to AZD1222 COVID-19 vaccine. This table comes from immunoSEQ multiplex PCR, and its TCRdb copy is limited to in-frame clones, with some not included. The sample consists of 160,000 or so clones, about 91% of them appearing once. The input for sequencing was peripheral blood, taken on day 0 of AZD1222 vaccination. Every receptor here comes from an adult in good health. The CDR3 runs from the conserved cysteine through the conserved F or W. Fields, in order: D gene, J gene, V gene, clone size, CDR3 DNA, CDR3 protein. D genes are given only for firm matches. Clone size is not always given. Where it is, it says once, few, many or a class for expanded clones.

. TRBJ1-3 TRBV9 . TGTGCCAGCAGCGTAGAGGTGGGCGGAAACACCATATATTTT CASSVEVGGNTIYF
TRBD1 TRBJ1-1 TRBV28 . TGTGCCAGCAGTTGGAACAGGGGGGCGACTGAAGCTTTCTTT CASSWNRGATEAFF
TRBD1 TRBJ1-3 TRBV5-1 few TGCGCCAGCAGCGTCGGGACAGGGGATCTTCGCTCTGGAAACACCATATATTTT CASSVGTGDLRSGNTIYF
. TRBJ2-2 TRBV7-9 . TGTGCCAGCAGCCTTCCACGGCCCGAAAGGACCGGGGAGCTGTTTTTT CASSLPRPERTGELFF
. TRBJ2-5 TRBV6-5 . TGTGCCAGCAGTTACTCCCCGCAAGAGACCCAGTACTTC CASSYSPQETQYF
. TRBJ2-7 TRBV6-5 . TGTGCCAGCAGCCGCGACAGGACCTACGAGCAGTACTTC CASSRDRTYEQYF
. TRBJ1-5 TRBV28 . TGTGCCAGCAGGCTCCGGACGGCGAATCAGCCCCAGCATTTT CASRLRTANQPQHF
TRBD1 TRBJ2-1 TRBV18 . TGTGCCAGCTCACCAACGACATCCAGGGGGCCGAGGAATGAGCAGTTCTTC CASSPTTSRGPRNEQFF
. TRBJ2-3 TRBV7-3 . TGTGCCAGCAGCTTGGGGCGGTTTAGCACAGATACGCAGTATTTT CASSLGRFSTDTQYF
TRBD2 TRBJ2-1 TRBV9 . TGTGCCAGCAGCGTTTCCGGGACTAACTACAATGAGCAGTTCTTC CASSVSGTNYNEQFF
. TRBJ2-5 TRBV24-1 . TGTGCCACCGATGACGGGACTGAGGAGACCCAGTACTTC CATDDGTEETQYF
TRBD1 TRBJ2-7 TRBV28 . TGTGCCAGCAGTGGGGGACAGGGAGGCTACGAGCAGTACTTC CASSGGQGGYEQYF
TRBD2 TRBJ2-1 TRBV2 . TGTGCCAGCAGCGTAGCGGGGGGCTCCTACAATGAGCAGTTCTTC CASSVAGGSYNEQFF
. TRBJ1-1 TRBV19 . TGTGCCAGTAGTATAGACCTTACTGAAGCTTTCTTT CASSIDLTEAFF
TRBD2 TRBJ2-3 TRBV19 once TGTGCCAGTAGTCCCCTCGGGACCGGACTAGCGGGGCCGCAGTATTTT CASSPLGTGLAGPQYF
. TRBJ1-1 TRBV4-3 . TGCGCCAGCAGCCGCCGTGGCAAGACGGGGGAGGCTTTCTTT CASSRRGKTGEAFF
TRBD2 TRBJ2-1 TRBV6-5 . TGTGCCAGCAGTTACTTTACGGGGGGAATCTACAATGAGCAGTTCTTC CASSYFTGGIYNEQFF
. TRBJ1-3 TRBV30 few TGTGCCTGGGGGGGTTCTGGAAACACCATATATTTT CAWGGSGNTIYF
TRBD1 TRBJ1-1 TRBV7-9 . TGTGCCAGCAGCCTCTCCAGGGGGGTTTTTGCTGAAGCTTTCTTT CASSLSRGVFAEAFF
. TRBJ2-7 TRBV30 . TGTGCCTGGACGGGACCCTCCTACGAGCAGTACTTC CAWTGPSYEQYF
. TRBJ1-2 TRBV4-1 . TGCGCCAGCAGCCAAGATCGGCTAGGAGGCTACACCTTC CASSQDRLGGYTF
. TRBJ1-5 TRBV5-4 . TGTGCCAGCAGCTTGGGGGCAGACCCTCCGGAGCCCCAGCATTTT CASSLGADPPEPQHF
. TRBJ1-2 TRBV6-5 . TGTGCCAGCACCCGAAGTCTACGCTTGGACGGCTACACCTTC CASTRSLRLDGYTF
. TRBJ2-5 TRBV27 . TGTGCCAGCAGTTTTTTAGAGACCCAGTACTTC CASSFLETQYF
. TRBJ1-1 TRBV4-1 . TGCGCCAGCAGCCTGCTCGGACTGGGGCGTAACACTGAAGCTTTCTTT CASSLLGLGRNTEAFF
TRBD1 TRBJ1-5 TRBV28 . TGTGCCAGCAACGCCGCCGGGACAGGGGCAGGCCAGCCCCAGCATTTT CASNAAGTGAGQPQHF
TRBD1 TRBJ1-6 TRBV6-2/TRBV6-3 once TGTGCCAGCAGTCTACAGGGGTATAATTCACCCCTCCACTTT CASSLQGYNSPLHF
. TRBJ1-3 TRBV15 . TGTGCCACCAGCAGAGATCGTGCGAGACGATCAGGAAACACCATATATTTT CATSRDRARRSGNTIYF
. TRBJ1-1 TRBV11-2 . TGTGCCAGCAGCTTAGCTTGGACAATCCGCGATGGGACTGAAGCTTTCTTT CASSLAWTIRDGTEAFF
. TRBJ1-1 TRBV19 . TGTGCCAGTAGTGAAATGGGAACTGAAGCTTTCTTT CASSEMGTEAFF
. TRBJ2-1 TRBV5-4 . TGTGTCTTGGGTGGGGAGAGGAATGAGCAGTTCTTC CVLGGERNEQFF